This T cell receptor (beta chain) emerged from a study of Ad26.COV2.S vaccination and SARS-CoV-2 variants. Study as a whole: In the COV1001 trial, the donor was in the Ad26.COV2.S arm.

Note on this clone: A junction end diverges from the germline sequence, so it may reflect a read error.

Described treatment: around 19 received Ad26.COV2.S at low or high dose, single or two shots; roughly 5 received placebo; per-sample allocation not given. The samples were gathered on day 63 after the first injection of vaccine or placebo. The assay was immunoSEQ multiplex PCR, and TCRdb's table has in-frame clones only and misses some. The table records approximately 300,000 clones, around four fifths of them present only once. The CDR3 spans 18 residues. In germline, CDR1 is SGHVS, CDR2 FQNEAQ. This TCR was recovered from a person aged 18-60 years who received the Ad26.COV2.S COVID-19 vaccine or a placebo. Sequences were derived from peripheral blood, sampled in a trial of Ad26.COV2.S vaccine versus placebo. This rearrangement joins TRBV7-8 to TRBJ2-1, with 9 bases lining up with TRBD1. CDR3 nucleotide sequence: TGTGCCAGCACCTTAGCTTCCCCACGACAGGGGGTTGTCAATGAGCAGTTCTTC. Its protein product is CASTLASPRQGVVNEQFF.